The sequence of this T cell receptor beta chain was determined in a study of T cell responses to AZD1222 COVID-19 vaccine. Regarding the study as a whole: Unmutated variant regions are reportedly targeted by nearly half of spike-specific TCRs. Females made up more of the donors, who were largely white British, and clonal diversity may have come out too low.

Method: immunoSEQ multiplex PCR; TCRdb's copy keeps in-frame clones and lacks some. This table has almost 80,000 clones, 87% appearing once. As regards this clone: Its antigen is unknown.

There are 16 residues in the CDR3. The germline V gene has CDR1 MNHNY and CDR2 SVGAGI (reference sequence). V shed 2 bases and J shed 5 bases, with 16 bases lying between them. The sequenced sample was peripheral blood, obtained on day 0 of AZD1222 vaccination. The rearrangement uses TRBV6-6 and TRBJ1-5; D unresolved. This clonotype was obtained from an adult in good health. The CDR3 nucleotides are TGTGCCAGCAGTTACCAGCGTCCAGATATACATCAGCCCCAGCATTTT. Its protein product is CASSYQRPDIHQPQHF.